A single sample gave rise to the 9 T cell receptor beta chains below, sequenced in a study of CD8+CD57+ T cells in acquired aplastic anemia. TCR beta VDJ combinations and CDR3 sequences were profiled from genomic DNA. TCRdb re-called the reads with MiXCR, one entry per CDR3 protein. The table shows around 140,000 distinct CDR3 sequences, with around two fifths occurring only once. Sequenced material: sorted CD4+, CD8+, or CD8+CD57+ T cells (not recorded which) from PBMCs. All receptors derive from a human donor in good health, serving as a control.

V and J are TRBV24-1 and TRBJ1-2; D is unclear. Between the trimmed V and J ends, which lost 1 base and 10 bases, there was a span of 6 bases. This CDR3 has 11 amino acids. CDR1 is KGHDR and CDR2 is SFDVKD in the germline V gene. This CDR3 is CATSDFRDYTF. The CDR3, as DNA: TGTGCCACCAGTGATTTCCGGGACTACACCTTC.

This clonotype was found many times. J is TRBJ1-5 and V is TRBV6-1; TRBD1 matches 9 bases. Trimming at V came to 5 bases and at J to 6 bases, leaving 8 bases not matched to a gene. The CDR3 runs 15 residues. The germline CDR1 and CDR2 sequences are MNHNS and SASEGT. The CDR3 bases are TGTGCCAGCAGTCCGGGACAGGGTTTGGCTCAGCCCCAGCATTTT. This gives the protein CASSPGQGLAQPQHF.

Ten or more counts support this clonotype. The chain employs TRBV7-2 and TRBJ2-1; a possible D gene is TRBD2 (6 bases). The ends were cut back, 4 bases at V and 7 bases at J, with 17 bases in the middle. Germline lookup yields CDR1 SGHTA and CDR2 FQGNSA. The CDR3 consists of 15 residues. DNA for the CDR3: TGTGCCAGCAGCTCGACTAGTAATAGTAAGAATGAGCAGTTCTTC. This sequence encodes CASSSTSNSKNEQFF.

The V and J genes are TRBV20-1 and TRBJ1-5, with TRBD1 as a possible D gene (5 bases). Germline V gene data show CDR1 as DFQATT and CDR2 as SNEGSKA (reference sequence). Trimming took 5 bases from V and 13 from J, leaving 18 bases between them. This CDR3 has 12 residues. CDR3 amino acids: CSAFAEGGAQHF. Here the CDR3 DNA reads TGCAGTGCTTTCGCCGAGGGAGGGGCGCAGCATTTT.

This clonotype showed up many times. J is TRBJ2-5 and V is TRBV3-1; D may be TRBD2 (6 bases). V was shortened by 4 bases and J by 1 base, with 10 bases between the two germline ends. Germline loops: CDR1 LGHDT, CDR2 YNNKEL (reference sequence). The CDR3 has 14 residues. The CDR3 region is CASSPGLTQETQYF. Written as DNA, the CDR3 is TGTGCCAGCAGCCCCGGACTAACCCAAGAGACCCAGTACTTC.

V usage is TRBV12-5 and J usage is TRBJ2-3, with D possibly matching TRBD1 (7 bases). The V gene lost 2 bases and the J gene lost 4 bases, with 31 bases spanning the gap. The germline CDR1 and CDR2 sequences are LGHNT and FRNRAP. The CDR3 is made up of 21 amino acids. DNA for the CDR3: TGTGCTAGTGGTTTGTTATCTCGGGGGATACAGGGGCCGAGGGATGCAGATACGCAGTATTTT. As protein: CASGLLSRGIQGPRDADTQYF.

This sequence joins TRBV15 and TRBJ1-1, with D unclear. V was trimmed by 4 bases and J by 2 bases, leaving 8 bases between them. This CDR3 is 13 amino acids long. Germline CDR1 reads LNHNV; CDR2 reads YYDKDF (reference sequence). CDR3 bases: TGTGCCACCAGCACTTACAGAAACACTGAAGCTTTCTTT. This codes for CATSTYRNTEAFF.

This clonotype has ten or more counts. J is TRBJ2-4 and V is TRBV20-1, with 7 bases that match TRBD2. This CDR3 is 15 amino acids long. The germline gives CDR1 DFQATT, CDR2 SNEGSKA (reference sequence). The ends lost 0 bases at V and 7 bases at J; junction bases unmatched: 9. The CDR3: CSAREGAGSGNIQYF. DNA of the CDR3: TGCAGTGCTAGAGAAGGAGCGGGAAGTGGCAACATTCAGTACTTC.

The sample holds many counts of this clonotype. The V and J genes are TRBV20-1 and TRBJ1-4; tentatively, D is TRBD1 (6 bases). Trimming shortened V by 0 bases and J by 5 bases, and 19 bases separated the two germline ends. CDR3 length: 17 amino acids. CDR1 is DFQATT and CDR2 is SNEGSKA in the germline V gene (reference sequence). The CDR3 is CSARERQAGGLNEKLFF. Written as DNA, the CDR3 is TGCAGTGCTAGAGAGCGACAGGCCGGAGGGCTAAATGAAAAACTGTTTTTT.